The 17 T cell receptor beta chains below come from one sample, sequenced in a study of control samples from healthy donors and cancer patients. Profiled with immunoSEQ multiplex PCR; TCRdb holds only in-frame clones, not every one. The table records tens of thousands of clones, 85% to 90% of them present only once. Sequencing was done on a sample of PBMCs. These receptors all stem from a woman aged 60-75 years with head and neck cancer.

This clone came up once. This rearrangement joins TRBV19 to TRBJ2-2; TRBD1 matches at 10 bases. Per the germline V gene, CDR1 is LNHDA and CDR2 is SQIVND (reference sequence). Unmatched junction bases numbered 5, after V lost 9 bases and J lost 7 bases. CDR3 length: 13 residues. The DNA of the CDR3 is TGTGCCAGCCTAGGACAGGGGGGCGGGGAGCTGTTTTTT. As protein: CASLGQGGGELFF.

V usage is TRBV19 and J usage is TRBJ2-7; tentatively, D is TRBD2 (6 bases). The germline V and J ends were trimmed by 0 bases and 1 base, with 10 bases remaining between them. Germline-derived CDR1 and CDR2 are LNHDA and SQIVND (reference sequence). The length of the CDR3 is 15 residues. CDR3 nucleotide sequence: TGTGCCAGTAGTATAGAGGGAGGTGGTTCCTACGAGCAGTACTTC. Translation gives CASSIEGGGSYEQYF.

The gene calls are TRBV28 and TRBJ2-7, with unresolved D. The V gene lost 6 bases and the J gene lost 2 bases, with 8 bases spanning the gap. Germline values: CDR1 MDHEN, CDR2 SYDVKM. The CDR3 spans 12 residues. The CDR3 DNA follows: TGTGCCAGCAGACCCACCACCTACGAGCAGTACTTC. Translated: CASRPTTYEQYF.

The chain has TRBV28 and TRBJ1-5, with unresolved D. The V gene lost 6 bases and the J gene lost 4 bases, with 4 bases spanning the gap. The CDR3 spans 11 residues. Germline values: CDR1 MDHEN, CDR2 SYDVKM. CDR3 coding DNA: TGTGCCAGCAGCCAAAATCAGCCCCAGCATTTT. Its translation is CASSQNQPQHF.

The chain links TRBV4-3 to TRBJ2-2; D is unclear. V shed 2 bases and J shed 5 bases, with 3 bases lying between them. CDR3 length equals 12 residues. Germline loops: CDR1 LGHNA, CDR2 YSLEER. The CDR3 DNA sequence: TGCGCCAGCAGCCAAAGAACCGGGGAGCTGTTTTTT. Translating it yields CASSQRTGELFF.

This clone was detected only once. The V gene is TRBV7-2, the J gene TRBJ1-1, with D tentatively TRBD1 (6 bases). V lost 5 bases and J 1 base, leaving 11 bases between the germline ends. The CDR3 length is 14 residues. Germline CDR1 and CDR2: SGHTA and FQGNSA. CDR3 DNA sequence: TGTGCCAGCAGCCCGGGACATACGAACACTGAAGCTTTCTTT. This encodes CASSPGHTNTEAFF.

The chain combines TRBV15 with TRBJ2-1; D is ambiguous. Germline V gene data show CDR1 as LNHNV and CDR2 as YYDKDF (reference sequence). CDR3 length equals 21 residues. V was pared by 1 base and J by 0 bases, with 25 bases between. The CDR3 DNA is TGTGCCACCAGCAGAGGTGGATGGATAACTAACACTTGGAGCTCCTACAATGAGCAGTTCTTC. As protein: CATSRGGWITNTWSSYNEQFF.

The chain couples TRBV5-1 to TRBJ2-1; 8 nucleotides align to TRBD2. This CDR3 is built from 16 residues. Losses at the gene ends were 0 bases for V and 3 bases for J; bases not matched to a gene: 5. CDR1 is SGHRS and CDR2 is YFSETQ in the germline V gene. CDR3 in amino acids: CASSLGAAGVYNEQFF. The CDR3 coding sequence is TGCGCCAGCAGCTTGGGAGCAGCGGGAGTCTACAATGAGCAGTTCTTC.

The V gene is TRBV7-3, the J gene TRBJ2-7, with D hard to call. Germline lookup yields CDR1 SGHTA and CDR2 FQGTGA. There are 15 residues in the CDR3. V was clipped by 6 bases and J by 2 bases, with 17 bases between them. Written as DNA, the CDR3 is TGTGCCAGCAGTCGAACTAACGGACCAGCCTACGAGCAGTACTTC. The encoded protein is CASSRTNGPAYEQYF.

The gene calls are TRBV19 and TRBJ1-4, with unresolved D. CDR3 length equals 13 residues. Trimming left V 1 base short and J 6 bases short, with 6 bases between. Germline CDR1 is LNHDA and CDR2 is SQIVND (reference sequence). The CDR3 nucleotides read TGTGCCAGTAGTATAGCTCGGGATGAAAAACTGTTTTTT. Translation: CASSIARDEKLFF.

In nucleotides, the CDR3 is TGTGCCAGCAGCCCCCGGGAGGGGACCTACGAGCAGTACTTC. Translation gives CASSPREGTYEQYF. This chain uses TRBV7-3 with TRBJ2-7; 8 nucleotides match TRBD2. This CDR3 is built from 14 residues. Germline CDR1 is SGHTA and CDR2 is FQGTGA. The V gene end was trimmed by 5 bases and the J gene end by 2 bases; junction bases not matched to a gene: 5.

As to this clone: Other DNA sequences of this sample code for an identical CDR3. The chain is built from TRBV18 and TRBJ2-3; no reliable D call. Trimming shortened V by 2 bases and J by 3 bases, and 3 bases separated the two germline ends. From germline, CDR1 is KGHSH and CDR2 LQKENI. The CDR3 contains 12 residues. The chain's CDR3 is CASSPGTDTQYF. Written as DNA, the CDR3 is TGTGCCAGCTCACCAGGGACAGATACGCAGTATTTT.

The rearrangement uses TRBV27 and TRBJ1-1, with 7 bases that match TRBD1. V lost 0 bases, J lost 7 bases, and 11 bases stayed unmatched. Germline V lookup: CDR1 MNHEY, CDR2 SMNVEV (reference sequence). The CDR3 covers 16 residues. In DNA, the CDR3 is TGTGCCAGCAGTTTATCCCCCGCGACAGGGAGGATTGAAGCTTTCTTT. Its translation: CASSLSPATGRIEAFF.

This CDR3 reads CASRGTGSTEAFF. DNA for the CDR3: TGTGCCAGCAGAGGGACAGGGAGCACTGAAGCTTTCTTT. The rearrangement uses TRBV2 and TRBJ1-1; 9 positions match TRBD1. The CDR3 is 13 residues long. From germline, CDR1 is SNHLY and CDR2 FYNNEI. J gave up 4 bases and V 6 bases, and 3 bases lay outside the gene matches. The full variable domain, with the rest looked up from reference TRBV2 and TRBJ1-1, is EPEVTQTPSHQVTQMGQEVILRCVPISNHLYFYWYRQILGQKVEFLVSFYNNEISEKSEIFDDQFSVERPDGSNFTLKIRSTKLEDSAMYFCASRGTGSTEAFFGQGTRLTVV.

This chain links TRBV10-3 with TRBJ2-3; 7 bases line up with TRBD1. This CDR3 spans 15 amino acids. V trimming: 4 bases; J trimming: 6 bases; junction bases outside the gene matches: 10. Germline V CDR1 and CDR2: ENHRY, SYGVKD. The CDR3 spells CAISGVGPQGDTQYF. The CDR3, as DNA: TGTGCCATCAGTGGCGTGGGTCCACAGGGGGATACGCAGTATTTT.

CDR3 residues: CASREGLAGVYEQYF. CDR3 bases: TGCGCCAGCAGAGAGGGACTAGCGGGAGTCTACGAGCAGTACTTC. The V gene is TRBV10-1, the J gene TRBJ2-7, with 14 bases fitting TRBD2. The CDR3 is 15 amino acids. Germline-derived CDR1 and CDR2 are WNHNN and SYGVQD (reference sequence). V was pared by 6 bases and J by 3 bases, with 4 bases of the junction left unmatched.

The count of this clone is one. The chain combines TRBV2 with TRBJ1-1; D may be TRBD1 (5 bases). The CDR3 is 11 amino acids. Trimming pared 9 bases from V and 4 bases from J, leaving 9 bases between. Germline V lookup: CDR1 SNHLY, CDR2 FYNNEI. The CDR3 nucleotides read TGTGCCAGTCAGGGTTTCACTGAAGCTTTCTTT. Its translation is CASQGFTEAFF.